Below are 8 T cell receptor beta chains sequenced from a single sample in a study of blood T cell repertoires in COVID-19. Libraries were prepared by immunoSEQ multiplex PCR; TCRdb keeps only in-frame clonotypes and omits some of them. In the table there are 180,000 or so clones, 82% of which are singletons. The material sequenced was PBMCs or T cells enriched from blood (not recorded which). The origin of the receptors is a man over 45 who had recovered from COVID-19.

The chain employs TRBV18 and TRBJ2-7; TRBD1 matches at 8 bases. The CDR3 runs 15 residues. V lost 6 bases and J lost 1; bases outside the gene matches: 8. In germline, CDR1 is KGHSH, CDR2 LQKENI. Written as DNA, the CDR3 is TGTGCCAGCTCGCAAGCGACAGGGGTATCCTACGAGCAGTACTTC. This sequence encodes CASSQATGVSYEQYF.

This clone was detected only a few times. The V gene is TRBV29-1, the J gene TRBJ2-7, with D possibly matching TRBD2 (7 bases). This CDR3 comprises 12 residues. Germline V CDR1 and CDR2: SQVTM, ANQGSEA. V lost 4 bases and J 4 bases, leaving 11 bases between the germline ends. CDR3 protein: CSVAGGHYEQYF. The DNA for the CDR3 is TGCAGCGTTGCGGGGGGCCATTACGAGCAGTACTTC.

The V call is TRBV6-2 or TRBV6-3, the J call TRBJ2-1; D is possibly TRBD2 (5 bases). This CDR3 has 18 amino acids. Per the germline V gene, CDR1 is MNHEY and CDR2 is SVGEGT. V shed 4 bases and J shed 0 bases, with 19 bases lying between them. The CDR3 sequence: CASSWNLRGRRSYNEQFF. CDR3 in DNA: TGTGCCAGCAGTTGGAACCTCCGAGGGCGGCGCTCCTACAATGAGCAGTTCTTC.

This chain links TRBV30 with TRBJ2-7, with 10 positions matching TRBD1. CDR1 GTSNPN and CDR2 SVGIG come from the germline V gene (reference sequence). This CDR3 region has 13 residues. Trimming took 6 bases from V and 2 from J; bases not matched to a gene: 4. The CDR3 sequence is CACSGTGAYEQYF. CDR3 in DNA: TGTGCCTGTTCCGGGACAGGGGCCTACGAGCAGTACTTC.

This chain links TRBV6-5 with TRBJ2-7; 9 positions match TRBD1. The CDR3 totals 14 residues. Germline CDR1 is MNHEY and CDR2 is SVGAGI. With 8 bases clipped from V and 0 bases from J, the junction kept 5 bases outside the gene matches. As DNA, the CDR3 is TGTGCCAGCCGGGGGACAGGGAGCTCCTACGAGCAGTACTTC. Its protein product is CASRGTGSSYEQYF.

The chain couples TRBV7-9 to TRBJ2-5; 7 bases fit TRBD2. Per the germline V gene, CDR1 is SEHNR and CDR2 is FQNEAQ (reference sequence). CDR3 length equals 13 residues. Unmatched junction bases numbered 5, after V lost 5 bases and J lost 5 bases. CDR3 loop: CASSALGGETQYF. The CDR3 DNA is TGTGCCAGCAGCGCTCTCGGGGGGGAGACCCAGTACTTC.

Worth noting for this clone: Within the sample, other DNA sequences also encode this same CDR3. This chain uses TRBV5-1 with TRBJ1-2, with TRBD1 matching 7 bases. The ends lost 0 bases at V and 4 bases at J; junction bases unmatched: 3. CDR1 SGHRS and CDR2 YFSETQ come from the germline V gene. The CDR3 totals 14 residues. The CDR3 spells CASSLEGAGYGYTF. CDR3 nucleotides: TGCGCCAGCAGCTTGGAGGGGGCTGGCTATGGCTACACCTTC.

The chain joins TRBV4-1 to TRBJ2-3; the D gene is possibly TRBD1 (5 bases). V was cut by 4 bases and J by 3 bases, with 8 bases left in between. The length of the CDR3 is 13 residues. Germline V gene sequence: CDR1 MGHRA, CDR2 YSYEKL. CDR3 loop: CASSPGQTDTQYF. Written as DNA, the CDR3 is TGCGCCAGCAGCCCCGGACAAACAGATACGCAGTATTTT.